The 26 T cell receptor beta chains below were found in one sample sequenced in a study of T cells in Graves' hyperthyroidism and ophthalmopathy (dated by TCRdb to the late 2010s). Library preparation was by multiplex PCR. This sample was sequenced with an Illumina HiSeq 2000. Amplification of TCR beta CDR3 regions was carried out from RNA transcripts. For the first round of RT-PCR on the TCR CDR3, the HTBI primer set was used together with the Qiagen OneStep RT-PCR kit. Starting from the raw public reads, TCRdb applied fastp trimming at Q25, assembled clones with MiXCR and retained in-frame beta chains. Each CDR3 protein gets just one entry, which takes the most common genes and DNA from the rows behind it. The sample table holds a few hundred thousand distinct CDR3 sequences, of which approximately 14% were seen once. The top ten clonotypes cover 10% to 15% of the sample. Sequencing was carried out using blood. These receptors all come from a woman in her thirties or forties with Graves' hyperthyroidism that later progressed to Graves' ophthalmopathy.

This clonotype was detected many times. The J gene is TRBJ2-2, the V gene TRBV11-2; 9 bases match TRBD2. V shed 5 bases and J 4 bases; nucleotides not matched to a gene: 8. CDR3 size: 16 residues. Germline assignment: CDR1 SGHAT and CDR2 FQNNGV. CDR3 sequence: CASSLAGTTRTGELFF. CDR3 nucleotides: TGTGCCAGCAGCCTAGCGGGGACAACCCGCACCGGGGAGCTGTTTTTT. Variable domain in full (rest from reference TRBV11-2 and TRBJ2-2): EAGVAQSPRYKIIEKRQSVAFWCNPISGHATLYWYQQILGQGPKLLIQFQNNGVVDDSQLPKDRFSAERLKGVDSTLKIQPAKLEDSAVYLCASSLAGTTRTGELFFGEGSRLTVL.

This clonotype has a handful of counts. V gene TRBV7-9 combines with J gene TRBJ2-1; D ambiguous. The CDR3 is 13 residues long. Germline V gene data show CDR1 as SEHNR and CDR2 as FQNEAQ (reference sequence). V lost 7 bases and J 10 bases, leaving 17 bases between the germline ends. DNA of the CDR3: TGTGCCAGCACCAAGTCTAATCTAGGGGAGCAGTTCTTC. Amino acid sequence: CASTKSNLGEQFF.

This clonotype was seen many times. CDR3 coding DNA: TGTGCCATCACGGTTTTCTACGAGCAGTACTTC. It yields the protein CAITVFYEQYF. This sequence joins TRBV10-3 and TRBJ2-7; D is uncertain. Germline V gene data show CDR1 as ENHRY and CDR2 as SYGVKD. This CDR3 region has 11 residues. The V end lost 7 bases, the J end lost 3 bases, and 7 bases lay between the germline ends.

This clonotype was seen repeatedly, ten times or more. The gene calls are TRBV18 and TRBJ2-7, with a possible D match to TRBD1 (6 bases). The germline V and J ends were trimmed by 4 bases and 3 bases, with 7 bases remaining between them. Germline CDR1 is KGHSH and CDR2 is LQKENI. The CDR3 extends over 12 amino acids. CDR3 sequence (DNA): TGTGCCAGCTCACTGGACAGCTACGAGCAGTACTTC. This gives the protein CASSLDSYEQYF.

There are many counts of this clonotype. The chain has TRBV28 and TRBJ1-1; D gene uncertain. Germline CDR1 reads MDHEN; CDR2 reads SYDVKM. The CDR3 extends over 12 amino acids. V dropped 8 bases and J dropped 5 bases, with 12 bases sitting between them. The CDR3 protein is CASGHFDTEAFF. CDR3 sequence (DNA): TGTGCCAGCGGCCATTTCGATACTGAAGCTTTCTTT.

Ten or more counts support this clonotype. This chain connects TRBV2 to TRBJ1-4; 8 nucleotides match TRBD1. CDR1 and CDR2 (germline): SNHLY, FYNNEI. The CDR3 covers 18 residues. The junction had 12 bases not matched to a gene; V was cut back by 5 bases and J by 1 base. The CDR3 coding sequence is TGTGCCAGCAGTCACCCGGGGACAGGCTTTAGAACTAATGAAAAACTGTTTTTT. Amino acids: CASSHPGTGFRTNEKLFF.

This clonotype was observed many times. The chain uses TRBV9 and TRBJ1-3; a possible D gene is TRBD1 (5 bases). The germline gives CDR1 SGDLS, CDR2 YYNGEE. V gave up 5 bases and J gave up 2 bases, with 11 bases separating them. The CDR3 has 14 residues. The CDR3 DNA reads as TGTGCCAGCAGTCATGAAGGGGCTGGAAACACCATATATTTT. This translates into CASSHEGAGNTIYF.

In the case of this clonotype: This sequence may be a read error, since a much larger clone differs from it by one base. The chain links TRBV12-3 or TRBV12-4 to TRBJ2-7; D gene unclear. This CDR3 is 11 amino acids long. CDR3 region: CASCQGFEQCF. CDR3 sequence (DNA): TGTGCCAGCTGCCAAGGCTTCGAGCAGTGCTTC.

This clonotype was seen repeatedly, ten times or more. V gene TRBV10-2 combines with J gene TRBJ2-2, with D possibly matching TRBD1 (6 bases). This CDR3 has 16 residues. Germline values: CDR1 WSHSY, CDR2 SAAADI. V lost 0 bases, J lost 1 base, and 9 bases lay in between. The CDR3 region is CASSESSGQNTGELFF. The DNA of the CDR3 is TGCGCCAGCAGTGAGTCTTCGGGACAGAACACCGGGGAGCTGTTTTTT.

In this sample, this clonotype turned up many times. The chain carries TRBV20-1 and TRBJ2-1; D possibly uses TRBD1 or TRBD2 (5 bases each). Trimming cost V 5 bases and J 7 bases, with 21 bases left between them. Per germline, CDR1 DFQATT and CDR2 SNEGSKA (reference sequence). This CDR3 spans 15 amino acids. As DNA, the CDR3 is TGCAGTGCTTTCTCATGGGGGATCGGTGAGAATGAGCAGTTCTTC. Translated: CSAFSWGIGENEQFF.

This clonotype showed up many times. The rearrangement links TRBV24-1 to TRBJ2-5; D call uncertain. Germline V lookup: CDR1 KGHDR, CDR2 SFDVKD. V was clipped by 5 bases and J by 5 bases, with 14 bases between them. The length of the CDR3 is 14 residues. The DNA for the CDR3 is TGTGCCACCAGTGGGGCGTCTAACCCGGAGACCCAGTACTTC. It codes for CATSGASNPETQYF.

This clonotype was detected ten times or more. This chain links TRBV7-7 with TRBJ2-3, with 12 bases aligning to TRBD2. Germline V gives CDR1 SSHAT, CDR2 FNYEAQ (reference sequence). This CDR3 has 15 residues. CDR3 sequence (DNA): TGTGCTAGCTCTACTAGCGGGAGGAGTACAGATACGCAGTATTTT. Amino acid sequence: CASSTSGRSTDTQYF.

V gene TRBV10-2 combines with J gene TRBJ2-2, with 15 bases identical to TRBD2. The CDR3 length is 16 residues. V trimming: 8 bases; J trimming: 4 bases; junction bases outside the gene matches: 5. Germline CDR1 and CDR2: WSHSY and SAAADI. The DNA for the CDR3 is TGCGCCAGCGGACTAGCGGGAGGGCCGGGCACCGGGGAGCTGTTTTTT. Amino acid sequence: CASGLAGGPGTGELFF.

The chain links TRBV5-1 to TRBJ2-3; D perhaps matches TRBD1 (6 bases). The V and J ends lost 0 bases and 2 bases respectively, with 13 bases between them. CDR1 is SGHRS and CDR2 is YFSETQ in the germline V gene. CDR3 length: 16 amino acids. The DNA for the CDR3 is TGCGCCAGCAGCTTGGCGGCAGGGGCTGACACAGATACGCAGTATTTT. It translates to CASSLAAGADTDTQYF.

Notes on this clonotype: The junction does not match germline at one end; this may be a read error. The chain links TRBV5-1 to TRBJ2-1, with 9 nucleotides matching TRBD2. Germline CDR1 and CDR2: SGHRS and YFSETQ. The CDR3 has 16 residues. CDR3 coding DNA: TGCGCCAGCAGCTTGTTTCCGGGACTAGCCTACAATGAGCAGTGCTTC. Its translation is CASSLFPGLAYNEQCF.

The table lists this clonotype with many counts. The chain carries TRBV25-1 and TRBJ2-1; tentative D call: TRBD2 (5 bases). Germline loops: CDR1 MGHDK, CDR2 SYGVNS. V shed 8 bases and J shed 6 bases, with 20 bases lying between them. The CDR3 covers 15 residues. This CDR3 is CASAQLASQTNEQFF. The CDR3 DNA is TGTGCCAGCGCCCAGCTAGCATCCCAGACCAATGAGCAGTTCTTC.

This clonotype was recorded at least ten times. The gene calls are TRBV11-2 and TRBJ1-2, with D uncertain. Germline assignment: CDR1 SGHAT and CDR2 FQNNGV. CDR3 length: 13 amino acids. V was trimmed by 4 bases and J by 8 bases, leaving 14 bases between them. The CDR3 region is CASSSTSAGGYTF. The CDR3 DNA follows: TGTGCCAGCAGCTCAACATCGGCGGGGGGCTACACCTTC.

A single count supports this clonotype. The chain employs TRBV4-1 and TRBJ2-7; D may be TRBD2 (5 bases). The CDR3 length is 14 residues. Germline V CDR1 and CDR2: MGHRA, YSYEKL. V was pared by 2 bases and J by 4 bases, with 12 bases between. The CDR3, as DNA: TGCGCCAGCAGCCAACCTGGCGGGCCTTACGAGCAGTACTTC. Its translation: CASSQPGGPYEQYF.

This clonotype was observed many times. This chain connects TRBV30 to TRBJ2-5; 8 bases are shared with TRBD2. Unmatched junction bases numbered 9, after V lost 1 base and J lost 2 bases. Germline-derived CDR1 and CDR2 are GTSNPN and SVGIG (reference sequence). The CDR3 runs to 16 residues. The CDR3 here is CAWSGYGRAWQETQYF. In nucleotides, the CDR3 is TGTGCCTGGAGTGGATACGGGAGGGCCTGGCAAGAGACCCAGTACTTC.

This clonotype occurred many times. The chain has TRBV7-8 and TRBJ2-7, with D perhaps TRBD2 (6 bases). This CDR3 is 19 amino acids long. V was cut by 6 bases and J by 0 bases, with 27 bases left in between. Germline values: CDR1 SGHVS, CDR2 FQNEAQ. DNA of the CDR3: TGTGCCAGCAGTTCCCGCAGGGAGGTCATCAGCGGGCGCTCCTACGAGCAGTACTTC. Protein sequence: CASSSRREVISGRSYEQYF.

The table lists this clonotype with many counts. V gene TRBV12-5 combines with J gene TRBJ2-5; weak D call: TRBD1 (6 bases). Trimming took off 7 bases at V and 8 bases at J, with 17 bases between the two ends. The length of the CDR3 is 13 residues. Germline CDR1 is LGHNT and CDR2 is FRNRAP. The CDR3 region is CASASDLQGTQYF. CDR3 DNA sequence: TGTGCTAGTGCCTCAGACCTACAGGGCACCCAGTACTTC.

This clonotype has more than one count but fewer than ten. The CDR3 spells CASSPVRAGEQFF. The CDR3 nucleotides read TGTGCCAGCAGCCCCGTGAGGGCTGGTGAGCAGTTCTTC. The chain recombines TRBV7-3 with TRBJ2-1; perhaps TRBD2 as D (5 bases). The CDR3 contains 13 residues. V was shortened by 5 bases and J by 9 bases, with 14 bases between the two germline ends. The V gene's germline CDR1 is SGHTA and CDR2 FQGTGA.

Concerning this clonotype itself: One base away lies a much larger clone, so this may be a sequencing read error. The V and J genes are TRBV28 and TRBJ2-7; possibly TRBD2 for D (5 bases). The CDR3 is made up of 14 amino acids. In germline, CDR1 is MDHEN, CDR2 SYDVKM. With 11 bases removed from V and 6 bases from J, the gap between germline ends came to 23 bases. The CDR3: CAHQQSGPSSEQYF. The DNA of the CDR3 is TGTGCCCACCAGCAGAGCGGACCCTCTAGCGAGCAGTACTTC.

This clonotype was seen ten or more times. The gene calls are TRBV7-9 and TRBJ2-1, with 14 bases identical to TRBD2. This CDR3 comprises 18 residues. The junction had 14 bases not matched to a gene; V was cut back by 5 bases and J by 8 bases. The germline V gene has CDR1 SEHNR and CDR2 FQNEAQ (reference sequence). CDR3 protein: CASSRLAGGPLSLDEQFF. The CDR3 DNA follows: TGTGCCAGCAGCAGACTAGCGGGAGGGCCCCTGTCGTTGGATGAGCAGTTCTTC.

This clonotype was seen at least ten times. This chain uses TRBV6-1 with TRBJ2-1; D gene unclear. The CDR3 covers 14 residues. CDR1 MNHNS and CDR2 SASEGT come from the germline V gene. V was trimmed by 7 bases and J by 4 bases, leaving 14 bases between them. The CDR3 region has the DNA TGTGCCAGCATCACGGGTTGGGCGTACAATGAGCAGTTCTTC. This codes for CASITGWAYNEQFF.

This clonotype was found a few times. The chain employs TRBV25-1 and TRBJ2-5, with TRBD2 identical over 9 bases. CDR3 size: 17 residues. J was trimmed by 0 bases and V by 3 bases; bases with no gene match: 8. Germline V gene lookup returns CDR1 MGHDK and CDR2 SYGVNS. The CDR3 nucleotides read TGTGCCAGCAGTGATGAGACTAGCGGCCATTACCAAGAGACCCAGTACTTC. Translating it yields CASSDETSGHYQETQYF.